This T cell receptor beta chain came from a study of blood T cell repertoires in COVID-19. Study-level background: PBMCs, B-cell-depleted T cells, or T cells provided the cDNA or gDNA that made up the material.

How the authors handled the data: Reference gene primer amplification gave estimated nucleated cell counts. The protocol was immunoSEQ multiplex PCR, while the TCRdb copy is restricted to in-frame clones and leaves out a portion. V and J calls and clone size are given by that table; D and trimming were obtained from the DNA. The sample shows under 200,000 clones, around 80% of them seen only once. The CDR3 totals 14 residues. V trimming: 3 bases; J trimming: 4 bases; junction bases outside the gene matches: 5. Looked up from germline, CDR1 is SGDLS and CDR2 is YYNGEE. V is TRBV9 and J is TRBJ2-3; 7 nucleotides align to TRBD2. The receptor's source is an older man with active or convalescent COVID-19. Source material: peripheral blood. The CDR3: CASSAASGADTQYF. CDR3 bases: TGTGCCAGCAGCGCGGCTAGCGGTGCAGATACGCAGTATTTT.